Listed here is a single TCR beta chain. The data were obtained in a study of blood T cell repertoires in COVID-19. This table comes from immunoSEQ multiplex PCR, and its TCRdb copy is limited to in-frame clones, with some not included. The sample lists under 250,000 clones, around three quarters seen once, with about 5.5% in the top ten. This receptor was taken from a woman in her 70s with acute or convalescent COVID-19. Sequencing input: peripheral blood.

CDR3 in amino acids: CASSYSMGQGVGPLHF. DNA of the CDR3: TGTGCCAGCAGTTACTCGATGGGACAGGGAGTAGGACCCCTCCACTTT. The chain couples TRBV6-6 to TRBJ1-6, with 9 bases lining up with TRBD1. Germline CDR1 reads MNHNY; CDR2 reads SVGAGI (reference sequence). The CDR3 runs 16 residues. The junction had 9 bases not matched to a gene; V was cut back by 0 bases and J by 12 bases.